The 14 T cell receptor beta chains presented below share a single source sample, sequenced in a study of blood T cell repertoires in COVID-19. Repertoires were generated with immunoSEQ multiplex PCR, while TCRdb's copy carries only in-frame clones and drops some. The repertoire holds hundreds of thousands of clones, with 87% as singletons. Sequenced material: peripheral blood. The receptors were sampled from a middle-aged woman who had recovered from COVID-19.

This chain's CDR3 is CASSLGDRGWNTEAFF. The CDR3 nucleotides read TGTGCCAGCAGCTTAGGGGACAGGGGTTGGAACACTGAAGCTTTCTTT. The chain carries TRBV11-2 and TRBJ1-1; 10 positions agree with TRBD1. This CDR3 contains 16 residues. Germline assignment: CDR1 SGHAT and CDR2 FQNNGV. Trimming cost V 1 base and J 1 base; bases outside gene matches: 3. The full variable domain, its missing parts supplied by reference TRBV11-2 and TRBJ1-1, is EAGVAQSPRYKIIEKRQSVAFWCNPISGHATLYWYQQILGQGPKLLIQFQNNGVVDDSQLPKDRFSAERLKGVDSTLKIQPAKLEDSAVYLCASSLGDRGWNTEAFFGQGTRLTVV.

This chain links TRBV5-1 with TRBJ2-3; 12 bases agree with TRBD1. This CDR3 is 18 amino acids long. Germline-derived CDR1 and CDR2 are SGHRS and YFSETQ. The V and J ends lost 4 bases and 3 bases, in that order; junction bases with no gene match: 12. The CDR3 DNA follows: TGCGCCAGCAGCGCTTTCGCAAAGGGACAGGGGGCTACAGATACGCAGTATTTT. Amino acid sequence: CASSAFAKGQGATDTQYF.

The chain employs TRBV2 and TRBJ1-2; 7 bases align to TRBD1. Germline CDR1 reads SNHLY; CDR2 reads FYNNEI. The CDR3 is 14 residues long. The CDR3 DNA reads TGTACAACCTCGGGGGACAGCATCGACTATGGCTACACCTTC. The encoded protein is CTTSGDSIDYGYTF.

The V gene is TRBV10-3, the J gene TRBJ2-7, with D possibly TRBD1 on 5 matching bases. V shed 9 bases and J shed 0 bases, with 9 bases lying between them. This CDR3 spans 12 amino acids. Germline V gene sequence: CDR1 ENHRY, CDR2 SYGVKD. The CDR3 region is CAIGASSYEQYF. CDR3 nucleotide sequence: TGTGCCATAGGGGCCAGCTCCTACGAGCAGTACTTC.

The genes are TRBV19 and TRBJ1-1, with D maybe TRBD1 (6 bases). Per germline, CDR1 LNHDA and CDR2 SQIVND (reference sequence). CDR3 length equals 15 residues. V was pared by 2 bases and J by 1 base, with 11 bases between. CDR3: CASSIKGRGNTEAFF. DNA for the CDR3: TGTGCCAGTAGTATAAAGGGCAGGGGGAACACTGAAGCTTTCTTT.

The chain has TRBV27 and TRBJ1-3; 9 nucleotides match TRBD1. V lost 5 bases and J lost 6; bases outside the gene matches: 8. Germline CDR1 reads MNHEY; CDR2 reads SMNVEV (reference sequence). CDR3 length equals 15 residues. For the CDR3, the DNA is TGTGCCAGCAGTCATGGCGGGACAGGGTCAAACACCATATATTTT. This sequence encodes CASSHGGTGSNTIYF.

This clone was counted a single time. This sequence joins TRBV4-3 and TRBJ2-1; the match to TRBD1 covers 7 bases. Per the germline V gene, CDR1 is LGHNA and CDR2 is YSLEER. The CDR3 spans 14 residues. V trimming: 0 bases; J trimming: 9 bases; junction bases outside the gene matches: 5. The CDR3 region has the DNA TGCGCCAGCAGCCAAGATCGAGGGGGCGGTGAGCAGTTCTTC. Amino acids: CASSQDRGGGEQFF.

The J gene is TRBJ1-4, the V gene TRBV5-5; D perhaps matches TRBD1 (5 bases). Germline CDR1 and CDR2: SGHKS and YYEKEE (reference sequence). Between the trimmed V and J ends, which lost 3 bases and 8 bases, there was a span of 17 bases. CDR3 length equals 15 residues. Here the CDR3 DNA reads TGTGCCAGCAGCTATGGGGTGACAGAAGACGAAAAACTGTTTTTT. Its protein is CASSYGVTEDEKLFF.

This clone appeared a few times. V and J are TRBV5-1 and TRBJ2-7; D might be TRBD1 (5 bases). Per germline, CDR1 SGHRS and CDR2 YFSETQ. The CDR3 contains 15 residues. Trimming left V 4 bases short and J 0 bases short, with 14 bases between. CDR3 amino acids: CASSPVTRASYEQYF. The DNA of the CDR3 is TGCGCCAGCAGCCCCGTAACCAGGGCCTCCTACGAGCAGTACTTC.

The chain has TRBV15 and TRBJ1-2; D remains unclear. Trimming left V 5 bases short and J 5 bases short, with 15 bases between. Germline CDR1 is LNHNV and CDR2 is YYDKDF (reference sequence). The CDR3 length is 14 residues. The CDR3 DNA reads as TGTGCCACCAGCCCCGGCGGGAGTGGGTATGGCTACACCTTC. Encoded protein: CATSPGGSGYGYTF.

J is TRBJ1-1 and V is TRBV18; unclear D gene. The CDR3 spans 17 residues. The V gene's germline CDR1 is KGHSH and CDR2 LQKENI. Trimming removed 3 bases from V and 3 bases from J, with 20 bases in between. The CDR3 DNA reads TGTGCCAGCTCACCTATCGCCACCACTGTAGTGGACACTGAAGCTTTCTTT. It is translated as CASSPIATTVVDTEAFF.

This clone was counted a single time. At one of its ends the junction is not consistent with the germline gene, which may arise from a read error. The rearrangement links TRBV2 to TRBJ2-7; TRBD2 aligns across 8 bases. This CDR3 is built from 12 residues. Per the germline V gene, CDR1 is SNHLY and CDR2 is FYNNEI. The CDR3 nucleotides read TGTGCCAGCAGTCCGGGGGGGCCGACCAGTAACTTC. Protein: CASSPGGPTSNF. Supplemented by reference TRBV2 and TRBJ2-7, the full variable domain reads EPEVTQTPSHQVTQMGQEVILRCVPISNHLYFYWYRQILGQKVEFLVSFYNNEISEKSEIFDDQFSVERPDGSNFTLKIRSTKLEDSAMYFCASSPGGPTSNFGPGTRLTVT.

This clone has just one count. The rearrangement links TRBV7-9 to TRBJ1-2; no clear D gene. Per the germline V gene, CDR1 is SEHNR and CDR2 is FQNEAQ (reference sequence). V was pared by 1 base and J by 7 bases, with 10 bases between. The CDR3 loop spans 13 amino acids. CDR3 in DNA: TGTGCCAGCAGCTTAGTATCCGGGAGTGGCTACACCTTC. It yields the protein CASSLVSGSGYTF.

This chain links TRBV12-5 with TRBJ1-6; D might be TRBD1 (6 bases). The length of the CDR3 is 16 residues. CDR1 and CDR2 (germline): LGHNT, FRNRAP. V lost 0 bases and J lost 7, with 13 bases in between. The CDR3 sequence is CASGLVLEGGNSPLHF. CDR3 DNA sequence: TGTGCTAGTGGTTTGGTACTGGAGGGGGGGAATTCACCCCTCCACTTT.